This record looks at one TCR beta chain sequence and its context. Its antigen is unknown. Per-base qualities were not stored, and no clone one base away is much larger. The library was produced with 5' RACE. Instrument used: Illumina HiSeq 2500. A second PCR of about 7 to 12 cycles was run with a J-beta primer mix and a sample-barcoded 5' primer. Each TCR beta cDNA molecule received a unique molecular identifier from a template-switch 5' adaptor carrying 12 random nucleotides. Each sample yielded at least 2.5 million CDR3-containing paired-end reads. First-strand cDNA was synthesized from all RNA with the Mint cDNA synthesis kit, primed by a TRBC-specific oligonucleotide. All cDNA was treated with uracil-DNA glycosylase and then went through a first 18-cycle PCR with the universal primers M1SS and BC2_uni_R. Per the original workflow: Each sample was normalized by randomly selecting 1 million high-quality reads, each carrying a distinct molecular identifier. Reads sharing molecular identifiers were discarded rather than binned into consensus sequences. MiTCR, set to a Q25 quality threshold and the strictest error-elimination algorithm, was used for CDR3 identification, clonotype clustering and error correction. Lower-bound total TCR beta diversity was estimated with a nonparametric unseen species model using Euler transformation. In TCRdb, the public reads were trimmed at Q25 with fastp and aligned with MiXCR, with productive beta chains retained. Every entry covers one CDR3 protein and lists the most common genes and DNA from its rows. V and J calls and clone size were set by TCRdb, not the authors. A total of more than 650,000 distinct CDR3 sequences appear in this sample, under 30% of them only once. Approximately 2.9% of the sample belongs to the ten largest clones.

This record belongs to a study of blood T cells in healthy people across ages (dated by TCRdb to the mid-2010s). About the full investigation: Template switching captured roughly one uniquely barcoded TCR beta cDNA molecule per two T cells in model experiments. The study measured age-related changes in TCR beta repertoire diversity using deep sequencing normalized with unique cDNA molecular identifiers. The donors were divided into four age groups: young (average around 16 years), middle-aged (under 40), aged (about 60) and long-lived (more than 75). Two additional independent replicas of 1 million unique cDNA reads from the same blood draw were analyzed for two donors (one aged 18 to 30 and one aged 80 or older).

Results and caveats for the whole study, not just this receptor: Bulk unsorted PBMC profiling prevented conclusive comparison of naive and antigen-experienced compartments. Because donor CMV infection status was unknown, age-related changes in expanded clonotypes were potentially confounded. As age increased, observed TCR beta diversity per million T cells dropped in a roughly linear way, and a significant reduction was already evident by age 40. Estimates of total diversity based on one million sequenced T cells were regarded as lower bounds and as underestimates. Compared with the aged group, more naive CD4+ T cells, fewer expanded clones and increased TCR diversity were shown by the long-lived group, suggesting age selection. There was a strong correlation between observed TCR beta diversity and the percentage of naive T cells measured by flow cytometry.

For CDR1 and CDR2, the germline V gene lists SGDLS and YYNGEE. There are 13 amino acids in the CDR3, from cysteine to phenylalanine inclusive. The retained sequence is limited to the CDR3, 39 bases, with the frame set at the first base. V lost 7 bases and J lost 2 bases; the stretch between them is 9 bases long. The donors were under 40 Caucasian individuals from Russia, aged roughly 6 to 100 years, who were systemically healthy. Around 10 milliliters of peripheral blood were drawn from each donor into EDTA-treated Vacutainer tubes. Ficoll-Paque density-gradient centrifugation was used to isolate PBMCs, with at least 6.5 million obtained per sample. Total RNA was extracted from PBMCs with Trizol reagent, with at least 5.5 micrograms obtained per sample. The percentages of naive CD45RAhigh/CD27high T cells were determined by flow cytometry on a PBMC aliquot from every donor. The same sample was also used in a study of T cells of mothers and their children. According to the second study: The donors were nine systemically healthy Caucasian individuals, made up of three mothers and their six children. cDNA synthesis used all of the extracted RNA, with approximately 1.4 ug of RNA in each 15 ul reaction. In the second PCR, sample barcodes and 2-4 random nucleotides were introduced via the M1S primer. Over 8 million TCR beta CDR3 reads were obtained for each mother, and 2.7 million or so reads were obtained for each child. TCR recombination output is similarly shaped by thymic selection in related and unrelated pairs, with a minor effect exerted by inherited differences. Related mother-child pairs always showed normalized repertoire overlap that was slightly higher than in unrelated mother-child pairs, though the difference was never significant. Persistent microchimeric T cell clones were not detected, at a sensitivity of 85 to 100 clones per million clonotypes. The study used deep NGS to compare TCR beta repertoires of mothers and children, seeking features distinguishing related mother-child pairs from unrelated individuals. Mothers averaged roughly 40 +/- 4 years of age and children averaged roughly 12 +/- 4 years. After adapter ligation with NEBNext reagents, the libraries were sequenced on Illumina HiSeq 2000 with 100+100 nt paired-end reads. To avoid cross-contamination, the mother libraries and the child libraries were prepared a month apart and sequenced in separate runs. Between about 500,000 and 2,100,000 distinct TCR beta clonotypes were identified per donor. Naive TCR beta clonotypes were estimated from low-frequency clonotypes matched to each donor's FACS-determined naive share, without sorting.

Recombination connected TRBV9 to TRBJ2-2, with the D gene not clear enough to name. The sequenced material came from blood. The clonotype was recovered from a boy aged 10-17 years in good health. CDR3 reads: CASLGKNTGELFF. The nucleotide sequence reads as follows: TGTGCCAGCCTGGGTAAAAACACCGGGGAGCTGTTTTTT.